Sequencing of this TCR beta chain was carried out in a study of T cell changes during pregnancy in multiple sclerosis. This table comes from immunoSEQ multiplex PCR, and its TCRdb copy is limited to in-frame clones, with some not included. The sample records 50,000 to 75,000 clones, about 93% being singletons. The J segment lost 6 bases and the V segment lost 7 bases, leaving 13 bases of the junction unmatched. The CDR3 has 16 residues. Germline loops: CDR1 SGHRS, CDR2 YFSETQ. V and J are TRBV5-1 and TRBJ2-2; TRBD2 matches at 9 bases. This material consisted of CD8+ T cells from peripheral blood mononuclear cells, taken in the third trimester of pregnancy. The sequence derives from a female donor with multiple sclerosis, enrolled in a pregnancy study. The CDR3 sequence: CASLLMVAGVPGELFF. As DNA, the CDR3 is TGCGCCAGCCTCCTGATGGTAGCGGGAGTACCCGGGGAGCTGTTTTTT.